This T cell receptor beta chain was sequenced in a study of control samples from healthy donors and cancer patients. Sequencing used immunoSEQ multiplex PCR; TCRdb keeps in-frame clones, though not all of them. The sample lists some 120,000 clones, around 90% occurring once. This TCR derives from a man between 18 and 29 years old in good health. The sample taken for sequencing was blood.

Here the CDR3 DNA reads TGTGCCAGCAGCGCGACCATCGGGTACGGCGAGCAGTACTTC. Translation gives CASSATIGYGEQYF. The chain uses TRBV5-4 and TRBJ2-7; D gene unclear. The CDR3 loop spans 14 amino acids. V was clipped by 4 bases and J by 6 bases, with 17 bases between them. The V gene's germline CDR1 is SGHNT and CDR2 YYREEE (reference sequence).